One and the same sample provided the 2 T cell receptor beta chains below, sequenced in a study of control samples from healthy donors and cancer patients. TCRdb keeps only in-frame clones here, not all; method: immunoSEQ multiplex PCR. The top ten hold about 1.4% of the sample, which has about 180,000 clones, just over 90% seen once. The sample consisted of blood. The receptors here all came from a man in his thirties or forties in good health.

Here the CDR3 DNA reads TGCGCCAGCAGCCTAGGACTAGCGGGTACGACCTACGAGCAGTACTTC. This codes for CASSLGLAGTTYEQYF. This chain joins TRBV4-1 and TRBJ2-7; TRBD2 agrees at 11 bases. The CDR3 has 16 residues. With 4 bases clipped from V and 2 bases from J, the junction kept 7 bases outside the gene matches. CDR1 and CDR2 from the germline V gene are MGHRA and YSYEKL.

This clone was seen only once. The chain carries TRBV5-8 and TRBJ1-5; D uncertain. The CDR3 contains 13 residues. Trimming took off 0 bases at V and 7 bases at J, with 8 bases between the two ends. CDR1 and CDR2 from the germline V gene are SGHTS and YDEGEE. The CDR3 DNA reads as TGTGCCAGCAGCTTGGAGGGTACCCAGCCCCAGCATTTT. Protein: CASSLEGTQPQHF.